This TCR beta chain was documented in a study of cytomegalovirus exposure and HLA in healthy donors (dated by TCRdb to about 2017). A note on the overall study: In an earlier analysis of 587 of the donors, less than 350 Gb of sequence data and 117 million unique TCR beta sequences from 150 million to 200 million T cells were reported. Approximately 300 gigabases of sequencing data and about 92 million unique TCR sequences made up an early release that covered approximately 620 HLA-typed donors. Of the approximately 400 genotyped donors, 81% fell in the genetic ancestry cluster associated with self-reported Caucasian donors. The study was designed to test whether signatures of past pathogen exposure could be identified by cataloging public T cell receptors. The study used immunosequencing to profile the T cell repertoires of approximately 690 subjects and linked those repertoires to cytomegalovirus serostatus. Besides the first cohort of roughly 700 subjects, a separate validation cohort made up of roughly 120 different subjects was used. To predict cytomegalovirus infection status, the study combined high-throughput TCR immunosequencing, statistical association of individual TCRs with disease status, and machine learning. A later analysis re-examined previously published TCR beta repertoires from hundreds of donors and added high-resolution HLA genotyping to investigate patterns of TCR occurrence. Rather than using new phenotypic data, the later analysis identified candidate immune exposures from TCR beta sequences and from how often those sequences occurred across donors. In an earlier analysis of roughly 580 of the donors, high-throughput TCR beta sequencing was used to judge whether each TCR beta V gene segment behaved as functional or pseudogenic. Donor age, sex, ethnicity and CMV serostatus were compiled together with the repertoire data. A later genetic analysis took genome-wide SNP genotypes for about three fifths of the 666 donors and used that subset as a discovery cohort. Every discovery cohort repertoire had been produced on one sequencing platform. HLA typing included class I and class II loci at four-digit resolution. Typing coverage varied by locus: about 620-630 donors for A, B, C, DRB1 and DQB1; more than 500 for DQA1; about 590 for DPA1; roughly 450 for DPB1. Because of strong linkage in the cohort, five DR-DQ haplotypes were treated as single units for association and clustering. Across about 380 genotyped donors of the cohort, an average of 235,054 unique TCR beta nucleotide sequences per donor were sequenced, and around 19% of those sequences were non-productive. Results the study describes overall, beyond this receptor: It was suggested by the authors that the approach could potentially be generalized to other disease states and immunological phenotypes. Presence/absence analyses assumed roughly uniform sequencing depth across donors, an assumption that may not hold. A total of around 150 TCR beta chains were listed by the study as associated with cytomegalovirus. Cytomegalovirus status was reported to be diagnosed by the classifier with high specificity and sensitivity in both the original and validation cohorts. A later genetic analysis reported fewer N-insertions in productive TCRs among donors in an Asian-associated ancestry cluster than the approximately 700-donor mean. A cluster of highly shared sequence variants was judged likely to be a technical artifact of the sequencing pipeline. In a later analysis, HLA-associated TCR beta chains showed more clonal expansion and lower generation probabilities than non-associated chains that were equally common. Several of the top co-occurrence clusters appeared to be linked to parvovirus B19, influenza, CMV and Epstein-Barr virus, according to a later analysis. Broadly in line with IMGT annotations, most TCR beta V segments showed up in productive rearrangements about 87% or about 30% of the time in an earlier analysis of around 600 of the donors. At a false discovery rate of 0.05, a later analysis linked 16,951 TCR beta sequences to specific HLA alleles. Because the 87-base-pair reads could not distinguish some IMGT-functional V segments, including TRBV6-2 and TRBV6-3, those segments were excluded. Because HLA typing was missing for some donors at each locus, association tests included only the typed subset. The earlier analysis of 587 of the donors excluded seventeen rarely observed V segments, including chromosome 9 orphons, because counts were too low. Across donors, most TCR sequences were observed very rarely, whereas some public TCRs were present in many individuals. Linkage disequilibrium might explain the correlated functional status among segregating V segments, but an unknown experimental factor could not be excluded. Only TCR beta chains were sequenced in this cohort, and the absence of alpha or paired-chain data limited detectable features. Most CMV-associated TCR beta chains appeared to be HLA-restricted in a later analysis, and the HLA associations seemed to be driven largely by CMV exposure. CMV serostatus was the only immune exposure information available for the cohort. In a later genetic analysis, a missense DCLRE1C variant was associated with V-gene and J-gene trimming of TCR beta chains, and the association was replicated in an independent cohort. A further reported finding was that TCR beta sequences accurately predicted the HLA-A and HLA-B alleles for most subjects in the first cohort. In a later analysis, the rate of TCR association differed among HLA loci, with DRB1 alleles having the most associated TCRs and HLA-C alleles having the fewest. A few of the identified cytomegalovirus-associated TCR beta chains were confirmed in vitro to be specific for cytomegalovirus antigens. Strong co-occurrence of HLA alleles, especially DR and DQ, made assigning TCR associations to individual alleles difficult.

As regards this clone: The antigen it recognizes is unknown. There are no base qualities to consult, and no much larger clone falls within one base.

The library relied on the immunoSEQ multiplex PCR assay. A mixture of 60 forward primers for TCR Vbeta segments and 13 reverse primers for TCR Jbeta segments was used in the multiplex PCR. A multiplex PCR assay on genomic DNA amplified the CDR3 region of rearranged TCR beta genes. The Illumina HiSeq System was used to sequence the amplified TCR beta libraries as 87-base-pair reads. Concerning the study's data processing: In a later analysis, about 80 million unique TCR beta chains were counted across the roughly 700 repertoires, and roughly 11 million of these chains were shared by at least two donors. To remove PCR and sequencing errors, raw reads were error-corrected and collapsed into unique sequences using a nearest-neighbor algorithm that merged closely related sequences. CDR3 sequences were aligned to IMGT reference sequences to assign V, D and J gene segments. For a sequence to be retained, a match of at least six nucleotides to both a V gene segment and a J gene segment was required. A rearrangement counted as productive if the CDR3 had no stop codons and remained in frame with V and J, and every other rearrangement counted as non-productive. CDR3 was defined according to IMGT convention as the region running from the second conserved V-encoded cysteine to the conserved J-encoded phenylalanine. The earlier analysis of some 550 of the donors excluded any sequence lacking an unambiguous match to a single V gene segment. An earlier analysis of about 600 of the donors called V segments functional above 56.7% productive rearrangements and segregating when the between-donor standard deviation exceeded 5%. To diagnose cytomegalovirus status from the catalog of TCR beta chain sequences, a statistical classification framework was built. In a later analysis, V and J genes were assigned by comparing TCR nucleotide sequences against IMGT/GENE-DB human TR gene sequences. In a later analysis, CDR3 sequences and most-parsimonious VDJ recombination scenarios were assigned using the TCRdist pipeline. In a later analysis, every TCR beta chain was defined by the combination of its CDR3 amino acid sequence and its V-gene family, and reads without a unique V-gene family were dropped. As a way to deal with suspected cross-contamination and a sequencing artifact, a later analysis dropped hundreds of nucleotide sequences that were highly shared and had low generation probability. In a later analysis, a clonal expansion index for each public chain was calculated from normalized within-repertoire ranks of inferred template counts. Generation probabilities in a later analysis came from a VDJ recombination model fitted to out-of-frame rearrangements, and those results were checked against IGoR. A later analysis scored TCR-TCR, TCR-HLA and TCR-CMV co-occurrence with hypergeometric tests, applying a repertoire-size bias correction to TCR pairs. In a later analysis, false discovery rates were estimated by permuting HLA or CMV assignments 20 times. In a later analysis, co-occurring TCRs were grouped using DBSCAN, and TCRdist sequence similarity was added for clustering within HLA-allele-positive subsets. Repertoires with fewer than 30,000 or more than 120,000 public chains were left out of co-occurrence clustering, as were four to six repertoires with anomalous nucleotide sharing. In TCRdb, the immuneACCESS table is reduced to in-frame sequences with V and J assigned. These tables do not hold every clone; where another copy was compared, an unresolved V gene accounts for under half, and the others remain unexplained. That table furnishes V, J and clone size, whereas the DNA furnished D and trimming. This sample holds 45,000 to 65,000 clones; about 82% were observed only once. The ten largest clonotypes hold roughly 1.5% of the sample.

The germline V gene encodes CDR1 GTSNPN and CDR2 SVGIG (reference sequence). Taken from cysteine to phenylalanine, the CDR3 has 14 residues. The sequence is cut down to CDR3 DNA, 42 bases in frame from base 1. V was cut back by 5 bases and J by 0 bases, leaving a gap of 10 bases between them. In total, 666 healthy bone marrow donors made up the cohort. All cohort members were sampled while nominally healthy, although unrecorded immune exposures were likely present. The donor was CMV seronegative and was included in the group of a few hundred seronegative cohort members. Every donor gave a peripheral blood sample, and the peripheral blood mononuclear cells from that sample were used for TCR beta sequencing. Genomic DNA was extracted from the blood cell samples with the Qiagen DNeasy Blood Extraction Kit.

The sequence was collected from a man aged 25-45 years in good health and CMV-seronegative. Recombination linked TRBV30 to TRBJ1-4; the D gene remains uncertain. The specimen sequenced was PBMCs. The CDR3 is CAWGLRATNEKLFF. The DNA sequence reads TGTGCCTGGGGTCTCCGCGCAACTAATGAAAAACTGTTTTTT.